These 2 T cell receptor beta chains were sequenced from one sample in a study of CD8 T cells in ankylosing spondylitis. Antigens for these TCRs are unknown. Notes on the study in general: In ankylosing spondylitis blood, a motif of about eight highly homologous TCR beta variants appeared characteristic.

TCRdb analysed the 5' RACE reads with MiXCR anew, one entry per CDR3 protein. The sample contains roughly 350,000 distinct CDR3 sequences, 7% to 9% of which appear only once. Sequenced material: blood, either unsorted or a sorted T cell fraction (not recorded which). These receptors originate from a male donor with ankylosing spondylitis.

This clonotype was counted a single time. A much larger clone differs from this one at a single base, so this may be a read error. CDR3 in amino acids: CDSSYSGTFYEQYF. The CDR3 DNA is TGTGACAGCAGTTATTCCGGGACATTCTACGAGCAGTACTTC. The chain is built from TRBV6-2 or TRBV6-3 and TRBJ2-7; maybe TRBD1 (6 bases). Germline loops: CDR1 MNHEY, CDR2 SVGEGT. There are 14 residues in the CDR3.

This clonotype was counted many times. The rearrangement links TRBV12-3 or TRBV12-4 to TRBJ2-1; tentatively, D is TRBD1 (6 bases). There are 15 residues in the CDR3. V lost 6 bases to trimming and J lost 8 bases, with 20 bases between them. The CDR3 DNA reads TGTGCCAGCAGGGACGATTCACAGGGTTCCGATGAGCAGTTCTTC. Its protein product is CASRDDSQGSDEQFF.